The 12 T cell receptor beta chains below all came from one sample that was sequenced in a study of blood T cell repertoires in COVID-19. TCRdb's table, derived via immunoSEQ multiplex PCR, lists solely in-frame clones and lacks some. The data show some 120,000 clones, roughly 79% seen once. The sequenced sample was peripheral blood. Every receptor here comes from a man at least 80 years old with acute or convalescent COVID-19.

CDR3 sequence (DNA): TGTGCCAGCCGGGGTCAGTCCTACAATGAGCAGTTCTTC. It is translated as CASRGQSYNEQFF. The rearrangement joins TRBV2 to TRBJ2-1; TRBD2 might be the D (5 bases). This CDR3 region has 13 residues. The germline V gene has CDR1 SNHLY and CDR2 FYNNEI. V was cut by 8 bases and J by 1 base, with 9 bases left in between.

The chain joins TRBV27 to TRBJ2-7; 12 nucleotides line up with TRBD2. V gave up 5 bases and J gave up 2 bases; unmatched junction bases: 4. The CDR3 sequence is 15 residues long. CDR1 is MNHEY, CDR2 SMNVEV, per germline (reference sequence). The CDR3 DNA follows: TGTGCCAGCAGTACGCGACTAGCGGGGGCCTACGAGCAGTACTTC. Translated, it gives CASSTRLAGAYEQYF.

This clone was seen more than once but under ten times. This rearrangement joins TRBV19 to TRBJ1-6; 7 bases are a match to TRBD1. This CDR3 comprises 15 residues. J was trimmed by 6 bases and V by 5 bases; bases with no gene match: 7. Per the germline V gene, CDR1 is LNHDA and CDR2 is SQIVND (reference sequence). The CDR3 sequence: CASSVISGGNSPLHF. The CDR3 nucleotides are TGTGCCAGTAGTGTCATCTCAGGGGGTAATTCACCCCTCCACTTT. The full variable domain, with the rest looked up from reference TRBV19 and TRBJ1-6, is DGGITQSPKYLFRKEGQNVTLSCEQNLNHDAMYWYRQDPGQGLRLIYYSQIVNDFQKGDIAEGYSVSREKKESFPLTVTSAQKNPTAFYLCASSVISGGNSPLHFGNGTRLTVT.

The chain joins TRBV5-4 to TRBJ2-3, with 9 nucleotides matching TRBD2. CDR3 length equals 15 residues. Germline V CDR1 and CDR2: SGHNT, YYREEE (reference sequence). The ends lost 0 bases at V and 4 bases at J; junction bases unmatched: 3. CDR3 loop: CASSLGGGVSDTQYF. Written as DNA, the CDR3 is TGTGCCAGCAGCTTGGGCGGGGGGGTGTCAGATACGCAGTATTTT. The complete variable domain, with remaining parts taken from reference TRBV5-4 and TRBJ2-3, reads ETGVTQSPTHLIKTRGQQVTLRCSSQSGHNTVSWYQQALGQGPQFIFQYYREEENGRGNFPPRFSGLQFPNYSSELNVNALELDDSALYLCASSLGGGVSDTQYFGPGTRLTVL.

The chain recombines TRBV5-1 with TRBJ1-2; D unclear. Germline values: CDR1 SGHRS, CDR2 YFSETQ. The V end lost 0 bases, the J end lost 1 base, and 7 bases lay between the germline ends. The CDR3 runs to 14 residues. The CDR3 spells CASSLDQVNYGYTF. CDR3 DNA: TGCGCCAGCAGCTTGGACCAGGTTAACTATGGCTACACCTTC.

V usage is TRBV19 and J usage is TRBJ2-2; D is possibly TRBD1 (6 bases). The germline CDR1 and CDR2 sequences are LNHDA and SQIVND (reference sequence). V lost 8 bases, J lost 5 bases, and 15 bases lay in between. The CDR3 spans 14 residues. CDR3 residues: CASCVRGSTGELFF. The CDR3, as DNA: TGTGCCAGTTGTGTCAGGGGTTCGACCGGGGAGCTGTTTTTT. The full variable domain, completed using reference TRBV19 and TRBJ2-2, is DGGITQSPKYLFRKEGQNVTLSCEQNLNHDAMYWYRQDPGQGLRLIYYSQIVNDFQKGDIAEGYSVSREKKESFPLTVTSAQKNPTAFYLCASCVRGSTGELFFGEGSRLTVL.

V usage is TRBV5-1 and J usage is TRBJ2-2; TRBD1 agrees at 8 bases. The CDR3 is 15 amino acids. V dropped 6 bases and J dropped 5; count of bases not matched to a gene: 9. Germline CDR1 SGHRS, CDR2 YFSETQ. This chain's CDR3 is CASTQGAGVTGELFF. DNA for the CDR3: TGCGCCAGCACCCAGGGGGCAGGGGTAACCGGGGAGCTGTTTTTT.

CDR3: CASSPTQGPYEQYF. CDR3 nucleotides: TGTGCCAGCAGCCCCACACAGGGGCCCTACGAGCAGTACTTC. The chain recombines TRBV11-2 with TRBJ2-7; 7 positions match TRBD1. The CDR3 covers 14 residues. With 5 bases clipped from V and 2 bases from J, the junction kept 6 bases outside the gene matches. Germline CDR1 is SGHAT and CDR2 is FQNNGV.

The chain is built from TRBV29-1 and TRBJ2-3; 9 bases fit TRBD1. The CDR3 runs 15 residues. V shed 7 bases, J shed 3 bases, and the junction held 11 bases outside the gene matches. Per the germline V gene, CDR1 is SQVTM and CDR2 is ANQGSEA. CDR3 coding DNA: TGCAGCGCCTGGAGGTCACAGGGGGCTACAGATACGCAGTATTTT. Translation gives CSAWRSQGATDTQYF.

This clone was counted a few times. The chain employs TRBV4-2 and TRBJ2-7, with TRBD2 matching over 11 bases. The length of the CDR3 is 15 residues. V trimming: 5 bases; J trimming: 2 bases; junction bases outside the gene matches: 5. From germline, CDR1 is LGHNA and CDR2 YNFKEQ. CDR3 residues: CASSKTTSGAYEQYF. The CDR3 nucleotides are TGTGCCAGCAGCAAAACGACTAGCGGGGCCTACGAGCAGTACTTC.

The chain couples TRBV19 to TRBJ1-4; TRBD1 is a possible D gene (5 bases). Trimming took 3 bases from V and 3 from J, leaving 11 bases between them. The CDR3 consists of 15 residues. Germline assignment: CDR1 LNHDA and CDR2 SQIVND (reference sequence). CDR3 sequence reads: CASSITGGANEKLFF. CDR3 nucleotide sequence: TGTGCCAGTAGTATTACGGGGGGAGCTAATGAAAAACTGTTTTTT.

The chain carries TRBV14 and TRBJ2-6, with D hard to call. The V end lost 3 bases, the J end lost 2 bases, and 5 bases lay between the germline ends. From germline, CDR1 is SGHDN and CDR2 FVKESK. The CDR3 consists of 14 residues. The CDR3 protein is CASSQGPGANVLTF. The CDR3 bases are TGTGCCAGCAGCCAGGGCCCTGGGGCCAACGTCCTGACTTTC.